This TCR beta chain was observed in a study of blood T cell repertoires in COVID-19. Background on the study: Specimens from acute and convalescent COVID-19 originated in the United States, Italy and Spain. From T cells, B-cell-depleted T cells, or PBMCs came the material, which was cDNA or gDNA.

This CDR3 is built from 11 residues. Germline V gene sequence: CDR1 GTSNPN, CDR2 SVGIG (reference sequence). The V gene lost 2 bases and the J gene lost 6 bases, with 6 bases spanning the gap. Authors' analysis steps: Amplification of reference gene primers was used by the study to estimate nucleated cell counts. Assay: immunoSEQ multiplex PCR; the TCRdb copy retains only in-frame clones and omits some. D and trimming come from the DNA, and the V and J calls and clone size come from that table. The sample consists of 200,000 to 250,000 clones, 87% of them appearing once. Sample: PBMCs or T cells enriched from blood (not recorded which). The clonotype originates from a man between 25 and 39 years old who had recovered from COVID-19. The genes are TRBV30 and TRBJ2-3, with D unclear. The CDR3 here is CAWSPADTQYF. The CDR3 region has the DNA TGTGCCTGGAGTCCAGCGGATACGCAGTATTTT.